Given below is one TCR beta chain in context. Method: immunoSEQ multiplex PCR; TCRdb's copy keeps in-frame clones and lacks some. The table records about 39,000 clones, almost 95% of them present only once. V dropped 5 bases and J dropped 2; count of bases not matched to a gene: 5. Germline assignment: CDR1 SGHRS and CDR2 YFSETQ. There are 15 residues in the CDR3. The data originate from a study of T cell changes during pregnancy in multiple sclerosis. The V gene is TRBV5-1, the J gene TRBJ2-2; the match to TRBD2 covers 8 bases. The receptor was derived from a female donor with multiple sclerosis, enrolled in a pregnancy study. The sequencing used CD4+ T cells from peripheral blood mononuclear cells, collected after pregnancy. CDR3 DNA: TGCGCCAGCAGACCAGCGGGGGTAAACACCGGGGAGCTGTTTTTT. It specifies CASRPAGVNTGELFF.